These 7 T cell receptor beta chains originate from one sample sequenced in a study of blood T cells in healthy people across ages. A J-beta primer mix and a sample-barcoded 5' primer were used in a second PCR of roughly 6 to 11 cycles. From the 5' RACE reads, TCRdb called clonotypes with MiXCR, one entry per CDR3 protein. The sample lists around 1.1 million distinct CDR3 sequences; 35% to 45% were seen once. The specimen was blood. These receptor sequences come from a man between 18 and 35 years old in good health.

V gene TRBV12-3 or TRBV12-4 combines with J gene TRBJ1-6; TRBD1 is a possible D gene (6 bases). The CDR3 sequence is 15 residues long. Between the trimmed V and J ends, which lost 8 bases and 0 bases, there was a span of 11 bases. CDR3 region: CASGTPSSYNSPLHF. CDR3 nucleotides: TGTGCCAGCGGGACACCAAGCTCCTATAATTCACCCCTCCACTTT.

This clonotype has just a few counts. This sequence joins TRBV6-2 or TRBV6-3 and TRBJ2-3; TRBD1 aligns across 11 bases. This CDR3 region has 19 residues. Germline lookup yields CDR1 MNHEY and CDR2 SVGEGT. With 2 bases clipped from V and 0 bases from J, the junction kept 10 bases outside the gene matches. CDR3 in DNA: TGTGCCAGCAGTTACGCTCGGGACAGGGGGTCTATTAGCACAGATACGCAGTATTTT. As protein: CASSYARDRGSISTDTQYF.

This clonotype was counted between two and nine times. The CDR3 region is CASRRDTQETQYF. The CDR3 region has the DNA TGTGCCAGCAGGCGGGACACACAAGAGACCCAGTACTTC. The rearrangement links TRBV12-3 or TRBV12-4 to TRBJ2-5, with D perhaps given as TRBD1 or TRBD2 (6 bases each). The V gene lost 6 bases and the J gene lost 2 bases, with 10 bases spanning the gap. This CDR3 has 13 residues.

This clonotype occurred a few times. This chain uses TRBV12-3 or TRBV12-4 with TRBJ1-1; D call uncertain. CDR3 length: 12 residues. Trimming shortened V by 3 bases and J by 6 bases, and 8 bases separated the two germline ends. The CDR3 DNA is TGTGCCAGCAGTTTCAGAGGGTCTGAAGCTTTCTTT. It is translated as CASSFRGSEAFF.

The chain has TRBV2 and TRBJ1-1; no clear D. The V end was cut by 8 bases, the J end by 4 bases, with 14 bases between. This CDR3 comprises 13 residues. Germline V lookup: CDR1 SNHLY, CDR2 FYNNEI. The CDR3 loop reads CASCPRALTEAFF. The CDR3 bases are TGTGCCAGCTGCCCCCGGGCACTCACTGAAGCTTTCTTT.

V and J are TRBV4-2 and TRBJ2-3; 14 bases are a match to TRBD2. This CDR3 is built from 19 residues. Per germline, CDR1 LGHNA and CDR2 YNFKEQ. V was clipped by 2 bases and J by 1 base; unmatched bases: 8. CDR3 DNA: TGTGCCAGCAGCCAACTCTATCGACTAGCGGGGGGGGGCACAGATACGCAGTATTTT. This codes for CASSQLYRLAGGGTDTQYF.

This clonotype was picked up a small number of times. The chain has TRBV6-5 and TRBJ1-1, with a possible D match to TRBD1 (6 bases). Germline V CDR1 and CDR2: MNHEY, SVGAGI. Trimming took off 0 bases at V and 0 bases at J, with 8 bases between the two ends. The CDR3 covers 15 residues. The CDR3 bases are TGTGCCAGCAGTTACTCGGCAGGGGTGAACACTGAAGCTTTCTTT. Its translation: CASSYSAGVNTEAFF.